This T cell receptor beta chain was captured in a study of Graves' ophthalmopathy and Graves' hyperthyroidism. Background on the study: At the time of initial diagnosis and before any treatment, peripheral blood was collected.

Disease in donors with ophthalmopathy had moderate-to-severe activity, CAS ≥3, NOSPECS ≥4 and under 3 months' duration. Ineligible for inclusion were patients with other autoimmune diseases, uncontrolled infections, pregnancy or lactation. Clinical symptoms and serum thyroxine were used for diagnosis; TRAb, thyroid ultrasound and orbital computed tomography were also relied on. For repertoire sequencing, the TCR beta CDR3 regions were amplified from RNA transcripts. RT-PCR in the first round used HTBI primers; a second-round multiplex PCR followed. One entry per CDR3 protein, called by TCRdb with MiXCR from the multiplex PCR reads. Of under 200,000 distinct CDR3 sequences listed, over 35% are singletons. This clonotype was seen at least ten times. The sequence was collected from a woman between 35 and 50 years old with Graves' ophthalmopathy. Sequencing was done on a sample of peripheral blood.

The CDR3 loop reads CASSRVDTNTEAFF. CDR3 nucleotides: TGTGCCAGCAGCCGAGTGGACACGAACACTGAAGCTTTCTTT. This chain links TRBV4-2 with TRBJ1-1, with D possibly TRBD1 on 5 matching bases. The germline CDR1 and CDR2 sequences are LGHNA and YNFKEQ. Trimming removed 4 bases at V and 1 base at J, with 10 bases between. This CDR3 region has 14 residues.